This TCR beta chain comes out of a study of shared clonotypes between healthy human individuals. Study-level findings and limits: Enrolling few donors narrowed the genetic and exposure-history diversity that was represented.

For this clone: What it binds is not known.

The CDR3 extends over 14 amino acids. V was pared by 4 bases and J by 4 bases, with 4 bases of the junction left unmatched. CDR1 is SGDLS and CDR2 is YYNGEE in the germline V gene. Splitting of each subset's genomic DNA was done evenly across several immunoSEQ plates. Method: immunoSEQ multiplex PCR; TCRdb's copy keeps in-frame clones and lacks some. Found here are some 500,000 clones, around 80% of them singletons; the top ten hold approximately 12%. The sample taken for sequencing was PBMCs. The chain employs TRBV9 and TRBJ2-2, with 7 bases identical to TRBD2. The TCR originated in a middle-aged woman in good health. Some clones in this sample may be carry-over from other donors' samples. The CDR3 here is CASSMGLSTGELFF. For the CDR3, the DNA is TGTGCCAGCAGCATGGGACTATCCACCGGGGAGCTGTTTTTT.